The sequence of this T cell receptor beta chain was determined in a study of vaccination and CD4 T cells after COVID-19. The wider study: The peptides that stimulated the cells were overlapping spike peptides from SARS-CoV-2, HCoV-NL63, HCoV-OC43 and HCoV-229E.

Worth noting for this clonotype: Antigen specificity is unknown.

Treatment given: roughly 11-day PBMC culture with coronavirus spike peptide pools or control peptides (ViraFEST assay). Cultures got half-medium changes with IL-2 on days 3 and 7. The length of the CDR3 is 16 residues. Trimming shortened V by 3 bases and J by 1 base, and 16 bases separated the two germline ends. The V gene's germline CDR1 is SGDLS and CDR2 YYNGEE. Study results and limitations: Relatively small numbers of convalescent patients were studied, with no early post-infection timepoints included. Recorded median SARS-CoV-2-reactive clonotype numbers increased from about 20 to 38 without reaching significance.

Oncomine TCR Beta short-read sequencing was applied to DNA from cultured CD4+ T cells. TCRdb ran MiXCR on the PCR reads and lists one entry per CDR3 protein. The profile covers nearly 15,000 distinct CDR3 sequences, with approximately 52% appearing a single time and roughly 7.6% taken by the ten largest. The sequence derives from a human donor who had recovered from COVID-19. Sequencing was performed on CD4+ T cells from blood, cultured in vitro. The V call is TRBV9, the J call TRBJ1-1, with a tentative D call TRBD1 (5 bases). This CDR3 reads CASSARPGGGNTEAFF. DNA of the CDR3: TGTGCCAGCAGCGCGCGACCGGGGGGAGGGAACACTGAAGCTTTCTTT.